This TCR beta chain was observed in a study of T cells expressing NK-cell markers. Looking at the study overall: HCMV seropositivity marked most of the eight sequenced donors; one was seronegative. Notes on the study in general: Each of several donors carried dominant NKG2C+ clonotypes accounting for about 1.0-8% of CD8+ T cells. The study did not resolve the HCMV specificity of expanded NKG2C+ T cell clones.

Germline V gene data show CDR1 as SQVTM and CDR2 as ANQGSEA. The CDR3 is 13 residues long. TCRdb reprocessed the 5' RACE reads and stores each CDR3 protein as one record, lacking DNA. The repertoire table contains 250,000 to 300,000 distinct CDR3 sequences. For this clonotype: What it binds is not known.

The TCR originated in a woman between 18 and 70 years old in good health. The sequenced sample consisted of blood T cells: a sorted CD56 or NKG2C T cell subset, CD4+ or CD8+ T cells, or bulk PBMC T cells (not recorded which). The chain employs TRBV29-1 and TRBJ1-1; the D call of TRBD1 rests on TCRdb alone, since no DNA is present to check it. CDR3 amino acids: CSVDKGGNTEAFF.